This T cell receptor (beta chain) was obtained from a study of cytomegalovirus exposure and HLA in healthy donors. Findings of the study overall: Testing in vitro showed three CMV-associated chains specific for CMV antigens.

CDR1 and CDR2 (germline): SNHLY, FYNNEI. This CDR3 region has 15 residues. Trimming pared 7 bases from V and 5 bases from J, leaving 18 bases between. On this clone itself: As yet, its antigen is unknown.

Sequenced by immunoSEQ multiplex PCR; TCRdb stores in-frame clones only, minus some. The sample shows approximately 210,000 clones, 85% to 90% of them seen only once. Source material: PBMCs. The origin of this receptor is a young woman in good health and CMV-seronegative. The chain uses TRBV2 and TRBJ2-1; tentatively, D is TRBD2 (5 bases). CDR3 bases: TGTGCCAGCAAGTCCGGGGTTGGCCCTCACAATGAGCAGTTCTTC. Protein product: CASKSGVGPHNEQFF.